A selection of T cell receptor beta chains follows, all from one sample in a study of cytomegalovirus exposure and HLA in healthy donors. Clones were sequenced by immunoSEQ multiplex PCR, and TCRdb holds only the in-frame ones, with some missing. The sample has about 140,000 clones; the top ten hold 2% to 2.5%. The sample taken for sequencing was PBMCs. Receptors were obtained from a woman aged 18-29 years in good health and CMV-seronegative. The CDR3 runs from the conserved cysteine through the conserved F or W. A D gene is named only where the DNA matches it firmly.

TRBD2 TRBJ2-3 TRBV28 TGTGCCAGCAACCCCGGCCTAGCGGGAGGGCCCTCCACAGATACGCAGTATTTT CASNPGLAGGPSTDTQYF
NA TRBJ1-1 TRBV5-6 TGTGCCAGCAGCTGGGGGGGGCGGGGGAGCACTGAAGCTTTCTTT CASSWGGRGSTEAFF
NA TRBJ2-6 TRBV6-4 TGTGCCAGCAGTGCGGACAGCTCTGGGGCCAACGTCCTGACTTTC CASSADSSGANVLTF
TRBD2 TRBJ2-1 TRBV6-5 TGTGCCAGCAGTTCGGCTAGCGGGAGACTCAATGAGCAGTTCTTC CASSSASGRLNEQFF
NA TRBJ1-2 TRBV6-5 TGTGCCAGCAGAGCGGGACGCCATGGCTACACCTTC CASRAGRHGYTF
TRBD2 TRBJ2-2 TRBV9 TGTGCCAGCAGCGTGGGGACTAGCGGGAAGACCGGGGAGCTGTTTTTT CASSVGTSGKTGELFF
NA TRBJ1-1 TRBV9 TGTGCCAGCAGCGTAGACCAGGGGTCGAACACTGAAGCTTTCTTT CASSVDQGSNTEAFF
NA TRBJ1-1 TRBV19 TGTGCCAGTAGTACGGACGGGGACACTGAAGCTTTCTTT CASSTDGDTEAFF
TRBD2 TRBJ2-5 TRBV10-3 TGTGCCATGGCGCCGGGACTAAGGGGAACGGAGACCCAGTACTTC CAMAPGLRGTETQYF
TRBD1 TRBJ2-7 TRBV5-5 TGTGCCAGCAGCTTGAACAGGGGGCGCATCTACGAGCAGTACTTC CASSLNRGRIYEQYF
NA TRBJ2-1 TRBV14 TGTGCCAGCAGCTTCCTCGGGTGGGAGGACCCGAACCGACCCGGCAATGAGCAGTTCTTC CASSFLGWEDPNRPGNEQFF
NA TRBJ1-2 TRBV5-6 TGTGCCAGCAGCTTGGTACAGGGTAACTATGGCTACACCTTC CASSLVQGNYGYTF
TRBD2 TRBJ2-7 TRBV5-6 TGTGCCAGCAGCTTAGGGACTAGCGGGAGCGTTAACGAGCAGTACTTC CASSLGTSGSVNEQYF
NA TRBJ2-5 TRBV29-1 TGCAGCGTTGAGTCGGTCCCCGGCCAAGAGACCCAGTACTTC CSVESVPGQETQYF
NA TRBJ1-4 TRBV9 TGTGCCAGCAGCCCGAGGACTCGAATTGGCGAAAAACTGTTTTTT CASSPRTRIGEKLFF
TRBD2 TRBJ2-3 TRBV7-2 TGTGCCGCTAAGCGGGGATTCACAGATACGCAGTATTTT CAAKRGFTDTQYF
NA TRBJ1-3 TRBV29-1 TGCAGCGTTGAGGATTCCCTCAGGAGCGGGGGAAACACCATATATTTT CSVEDSLRSGGNTIYF
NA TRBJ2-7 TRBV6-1 TGTGCCAGCAGTGATTGGTGGGAGGACCGCTACGAGCAGTACTTC CASSDWWEDRYEQYF
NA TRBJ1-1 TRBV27 TGTGCCAGCAGTTTATTGTTGGGCGGGGGCCGGGGGACTGAAGCTTTCTTT CASSLLLGGGRGTEAFF
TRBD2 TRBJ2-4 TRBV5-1 TGCGCCAGCAGCCTGGGCCTGACTAGCGGGAGGCCAAAAACAATTCAGTACTTC CASSLGLTSGRPKTIQYF
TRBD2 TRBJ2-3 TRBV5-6 TGTGCCAGCAGTTACGAAATTGGGTGGACTAGCGGAAGCACAGATACGCAGTATTTT CASSYEIGWTSGSTDTQYF
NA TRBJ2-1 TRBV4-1 TGCGCCAGCAGCCTGGACAGATACAATGAGCAGTTCTTC CASSLDRYNEQFF
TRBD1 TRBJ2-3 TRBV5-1 TGCGCCAGCAGCACGACAGGGGACACAGATACGCAGTATTTT CASSTTGDTDTQYF
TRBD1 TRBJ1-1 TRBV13 TGTGCCAGCAGCTTCGAGGACAGGGGGGGCGCTGAAGCTTTCTTT CASSFEDRGGAEAFF
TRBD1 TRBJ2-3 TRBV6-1 TGTGCCAGCAGTGAGTCACAGGGGGCGCGGGATACGCAGTATTTT CASSESQGARDTQYF
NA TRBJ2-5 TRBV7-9 TGTGCCAGCAGCTCAGGACAGTCCTTGGGGCAAGAGACCCAGTACTTC CASSSGQSLGQETQYF
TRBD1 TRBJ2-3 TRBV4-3 TGCGCCAGCAGCCATGCCGGGGCAGGGGGAGGCACAGATACGCAGTATTTT CASSHAGAGGGTDTQYF
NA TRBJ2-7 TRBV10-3 TGTGCCATCAGTGAGCAGGTTTCCTACGAGCAGTACTTC CAISEQVSYEQYF
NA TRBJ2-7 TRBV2 TGTGCCAGCAGTGCGTCTACCTCTGCCTACGAGCAGTACTTC CASSASTSAYEQYF
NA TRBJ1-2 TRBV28 TGTGCCAGCAGTTTATTGGGTGGACAGAACTATGGCTACACCTTC CASSLLGGQNYGYTF
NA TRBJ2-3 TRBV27 TGTGCCAGCAGTTTATCCCTTATCACAGATACGCAGTATTTT CASSLSLITDTQYF